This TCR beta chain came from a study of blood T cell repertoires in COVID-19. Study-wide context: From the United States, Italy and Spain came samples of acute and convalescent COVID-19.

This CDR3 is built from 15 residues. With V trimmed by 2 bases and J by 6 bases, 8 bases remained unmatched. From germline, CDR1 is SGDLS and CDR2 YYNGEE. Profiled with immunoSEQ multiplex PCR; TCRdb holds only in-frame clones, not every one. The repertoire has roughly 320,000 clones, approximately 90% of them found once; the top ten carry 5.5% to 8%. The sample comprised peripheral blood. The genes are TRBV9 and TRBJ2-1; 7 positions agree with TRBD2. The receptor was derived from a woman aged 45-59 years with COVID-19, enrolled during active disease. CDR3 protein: CASSVTGTILNEQFF. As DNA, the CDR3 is TGTGCCAGCAGCGTTACCGGGACTATACTCAATGAGCAGTTCTTC.